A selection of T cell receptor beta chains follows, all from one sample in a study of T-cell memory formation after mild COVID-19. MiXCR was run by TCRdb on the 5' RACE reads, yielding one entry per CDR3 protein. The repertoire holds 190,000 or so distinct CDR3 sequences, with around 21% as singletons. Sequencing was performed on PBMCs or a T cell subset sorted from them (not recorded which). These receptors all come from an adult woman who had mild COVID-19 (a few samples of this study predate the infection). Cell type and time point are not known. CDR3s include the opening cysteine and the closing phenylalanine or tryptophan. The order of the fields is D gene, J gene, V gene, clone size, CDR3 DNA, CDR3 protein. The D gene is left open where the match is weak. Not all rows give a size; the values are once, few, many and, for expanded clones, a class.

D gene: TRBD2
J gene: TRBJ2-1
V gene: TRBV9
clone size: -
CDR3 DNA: TGTGCCAGCAGCGCCCGGACTAGCGGGAGTTATGGCCCTTACAATGAGCAGTTCTTC
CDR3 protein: CASSARTSGSYGPYNEQFF

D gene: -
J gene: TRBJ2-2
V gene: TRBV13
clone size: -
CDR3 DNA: TGTGCCAGCAGCTTCGGGCAGGCAGTCGGGGAGCTGTTTTTT
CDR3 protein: CASSFGQAVGELFF

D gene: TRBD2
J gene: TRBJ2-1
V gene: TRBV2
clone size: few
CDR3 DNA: TGTGCCAGCAGCCCTAGCGGGATCCCCCCCTACAATGAGCAGTTCTTC
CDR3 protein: CASSPSGIPPYNEQFF

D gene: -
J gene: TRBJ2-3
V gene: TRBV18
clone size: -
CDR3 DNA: TGTGCCAGCTCACCACGTTACACAGATACGCAGTATTTT
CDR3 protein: CASSPRYTDTQYF

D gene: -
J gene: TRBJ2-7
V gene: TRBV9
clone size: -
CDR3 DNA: TGTGCCAGCAGCGTAGATGACGGGAGTCCCTACGAGCAGTACTTC
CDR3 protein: CASSVDDGSPYEQYF

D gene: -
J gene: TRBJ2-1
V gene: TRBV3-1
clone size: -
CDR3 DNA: TGTGCCAGCAGCCAAGAATCGTACGAGCAGTTCTTC
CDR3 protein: CASSQESYEQFF

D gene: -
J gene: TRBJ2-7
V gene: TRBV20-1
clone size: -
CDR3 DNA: TGCAGTGCTAGTTTGCAGGGGGGCTACGAGCAGTACTTC
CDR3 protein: CSASLQGGYEQYF

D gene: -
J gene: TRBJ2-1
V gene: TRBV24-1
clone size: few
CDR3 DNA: TGTGCCACCAGTGATTTGTCTCGGCCGGGAGCCTACAATGAGCAGTTCTTC
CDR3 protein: CATSDLSRPGAYNEQFF

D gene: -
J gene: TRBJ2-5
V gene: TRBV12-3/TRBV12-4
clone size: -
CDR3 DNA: TGTGCCAGCAGTTTTGGGAGTGGGGTAGTCCAAGAGACCCAGTACTTC
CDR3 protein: CASSFGSGVVQETQYF

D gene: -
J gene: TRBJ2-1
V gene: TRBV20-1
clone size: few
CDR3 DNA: TGCAGTGCCCAGGAAGGACGGCGGGATCCCTACAATGAGCAGTTCTTC
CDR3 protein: CSAQEGRRDPYNEQFF

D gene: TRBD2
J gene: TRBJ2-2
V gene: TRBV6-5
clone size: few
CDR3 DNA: TGTGCCAGCAGTTACTCGCTGGAGCGGGAGTTAATCGGGGAGCTGTTTTTT
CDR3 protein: CASSYSLERELIGELFF

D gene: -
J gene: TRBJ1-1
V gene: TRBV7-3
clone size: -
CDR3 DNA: TGTGCCAGCAGCACGGACAGTATGAACACTGAAGCTTTCTTT
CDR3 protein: CASSTDSMNTEAFF

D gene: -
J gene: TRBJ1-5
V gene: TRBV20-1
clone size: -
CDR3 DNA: TGCAGTGCTAGAGAGTCCGGACTCGGCAATCAGCCCCAGCATTTT
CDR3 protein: CSARESGLGNQPQHF

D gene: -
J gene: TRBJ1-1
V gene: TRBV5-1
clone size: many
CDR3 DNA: TGCGCCAGCAGCTTGGGGGACACTGAAGCTTTCTTT
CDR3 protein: CASSLGDTEAFF

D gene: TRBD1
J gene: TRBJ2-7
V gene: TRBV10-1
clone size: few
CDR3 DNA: TGCGCCAGCTTCTCGGGACAGGGAGACCCCGAGACCCACGAGCAGTACTTC
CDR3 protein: CASFSGQGDPETHEQYF

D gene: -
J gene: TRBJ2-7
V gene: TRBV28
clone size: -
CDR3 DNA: TGTGCCAGCGCACCACCACCGGGATTGGCGGCTTTGCAGTACTTC
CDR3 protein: CASAPPPGLAALQYF

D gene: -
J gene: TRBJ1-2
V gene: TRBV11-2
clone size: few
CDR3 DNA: TGTGCCAGCAGCCCTGGACCGACAGCCAACTCCTATGGCTACACCTTC
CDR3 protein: CASSPGPTANSYGYTF

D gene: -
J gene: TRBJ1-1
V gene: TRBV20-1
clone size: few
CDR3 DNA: TGCAGTGCTAGAACGGCGGGTAACACTGAAGCTTTCTTT
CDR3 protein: CSARTAGNTEAFF

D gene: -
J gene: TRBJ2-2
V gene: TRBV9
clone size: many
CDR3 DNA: TGTGCCAGCAGCGCGACCGGGGAGCTGTTTTTT
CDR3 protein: CASSATGELFF

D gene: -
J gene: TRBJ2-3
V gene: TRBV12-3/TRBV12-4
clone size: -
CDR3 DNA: TGTGCCAGCTCGGTGGTGGGCCGGGGCACAGATACGCAGTATTTT
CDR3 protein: CASSVVGRGTDTQYF

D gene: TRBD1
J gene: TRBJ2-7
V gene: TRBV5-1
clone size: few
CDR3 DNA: TGCGCCAGCAGCTCCGGGACAGGGGTCGACGAGCAGTACTTC
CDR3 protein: CASSSGTGVDEQYF

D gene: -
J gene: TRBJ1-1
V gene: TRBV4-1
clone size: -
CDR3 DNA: TGCGCCAGCAGGGGCCCAGGAGTGACTGAAGCTTTCTTT
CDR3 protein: CASRGPGVTEAFF

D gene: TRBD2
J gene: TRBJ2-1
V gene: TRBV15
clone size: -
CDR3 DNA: TGTGCCACCAGCAACCCCGTAGCGGGAGGGGGTGAGCAGTTCTTC
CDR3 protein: CATSNPVAGGGEQFF

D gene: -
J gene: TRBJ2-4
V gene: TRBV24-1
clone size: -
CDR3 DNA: TGTGCCACCAGTGATGTGCCGGAGGGCATTCAGTACTTC
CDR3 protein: CATSDVPEGIQYF

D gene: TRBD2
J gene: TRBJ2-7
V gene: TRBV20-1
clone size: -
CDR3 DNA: TGCAGTGCTAGAGAACTAGCGGGGCCAGCCTACGAGCAGTACTTC
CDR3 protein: CSARELAGPAYEQYF

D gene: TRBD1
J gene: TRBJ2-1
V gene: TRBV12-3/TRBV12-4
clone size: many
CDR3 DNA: TGTGCCAGCAGTTCCGAGACAGGGGAGGCCTTAAATGAGCAGTTCTTC
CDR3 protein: CASSSETGEALNEQFF

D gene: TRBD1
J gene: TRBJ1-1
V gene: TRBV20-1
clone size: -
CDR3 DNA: TGCAGTGCTAATCCAGGGGGTATATCCACTGAAGCTTTCTTT
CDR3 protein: CSANPGGISTEAFF

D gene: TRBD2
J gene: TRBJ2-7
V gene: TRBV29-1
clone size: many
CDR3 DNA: TGCAGCGTTGACCCGGGAGGAGTCGAAGAGCAGTACTTC
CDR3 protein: CSVDPGGVEEQYF

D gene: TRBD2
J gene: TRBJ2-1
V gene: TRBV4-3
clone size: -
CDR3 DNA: TGCGCCAGCAGCCAGGAAAGCGGGAGCTACAATGAGCAGTTCTTC
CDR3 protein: CASSQESGSYNEQFF

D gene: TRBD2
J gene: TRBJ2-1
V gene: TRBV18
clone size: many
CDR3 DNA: TGTGCCAGCTCGCAGACCGGGACTACCAATGAGCAGTTCTTC
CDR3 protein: CASSQTGTTNEQFF

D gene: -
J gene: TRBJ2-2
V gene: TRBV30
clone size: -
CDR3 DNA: TGTGCCTGGACGGGGGCCTCGAACACCGGGGAGCTGTTTTTT
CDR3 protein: CAWTGASNTGELFF

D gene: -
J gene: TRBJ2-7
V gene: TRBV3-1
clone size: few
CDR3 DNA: TGTGCCAGCAGTTCTGTTAAGGGAGGCCGCTCCTACGAGCAGTACTTC
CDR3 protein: CASSSVKGGRSYEQYF

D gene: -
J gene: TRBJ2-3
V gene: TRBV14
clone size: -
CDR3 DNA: TGTGCCAGCAGCCAAGTCACAGATACGCAGTATTTT
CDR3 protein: CASSQVTDTQYF

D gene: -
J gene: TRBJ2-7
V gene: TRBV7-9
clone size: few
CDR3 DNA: TGTGCCAGCAGCCCAGCCGATAAAGCGCCCTACGAGCAGTACTTC
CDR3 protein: CASSPADKAPYEQYF

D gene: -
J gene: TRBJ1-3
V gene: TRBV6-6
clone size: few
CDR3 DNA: TGTGCCAGCAGTATGACAGGATCGGGAAACACCATATATTTT
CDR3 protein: CASSMTGSGNTIYF

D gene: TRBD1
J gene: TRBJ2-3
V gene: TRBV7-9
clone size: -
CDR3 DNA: TGTGCCAGCAGCCAAACACAGGGGGCAGGGACAGATACGCAGTATTTT
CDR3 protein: CASSQTQGAGTDTQYF

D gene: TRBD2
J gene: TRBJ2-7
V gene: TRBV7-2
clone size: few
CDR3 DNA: TGTGCCAGCAGCTTCGGACTAGCGGGAGTATACGAGCAGTACTTC
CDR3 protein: CASSFGLAGVYEQYF

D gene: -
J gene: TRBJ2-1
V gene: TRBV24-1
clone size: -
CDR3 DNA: TGTGCCACCAGTGATTTGCTCCGGGACGAGCAGTTCTTC
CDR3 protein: CATSDLLRDEQFF

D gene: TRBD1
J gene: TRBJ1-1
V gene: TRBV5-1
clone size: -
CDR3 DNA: TGCGCCAGCAGCTTTGGTAGGGGGCTGGAAACTGAAGCTTTCTTT
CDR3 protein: CASSFGRGLETEAFF

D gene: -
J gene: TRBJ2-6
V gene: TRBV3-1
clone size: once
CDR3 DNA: TGTGCCAGCAGCCAAGCGGGGGCGCGAGGGTCTGGGGCCAACGTCCTGACTTTC
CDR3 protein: CASSQAGARGSGANVLTF

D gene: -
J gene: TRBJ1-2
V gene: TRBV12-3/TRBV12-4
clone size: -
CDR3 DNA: TGTGCCAGCACATCTGGGATGAGGGCACTTCCCGGCTATGGCTACACCTTC
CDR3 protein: CASTSGMRALPGYGYTF

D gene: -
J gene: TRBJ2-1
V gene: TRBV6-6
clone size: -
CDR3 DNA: TGTGCCAGCAGTTACTCGACGGGAGTTCCCTACAATGAGCAGTTCTTC
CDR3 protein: CASSYSTGVPYNEQFF

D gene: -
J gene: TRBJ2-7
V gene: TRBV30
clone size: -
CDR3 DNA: TGTGCCTGGAGAATAGGGCGGGGTTACTCCTACGAGCAGTACTTC
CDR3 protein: CAWRIGRGYSYEQYF

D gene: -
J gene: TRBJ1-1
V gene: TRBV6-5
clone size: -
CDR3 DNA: TGTGCCAGCAGTTATCACAGGGAGAACACTGAAGCTTTCTTT
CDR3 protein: CASSYHRENTEAFF